Presented here are 20 T cell receptor beta chains from one specimen sequenced in a study of CD8 T cells in Susac syndrome. Random-hexamer reverse transcription was applied to about 0.45 to 1 ug RNA. In TCRdb, the immunoSEQ multiplex PCR reads were re-called with MiXCR into one record per CDR3 protein. The repertoire consists of approximately 210,000 distinct CDR3 sequences, with 94% occurring once and the leading ten covering under 0.2%. The specimen was CD4+ T cells from PBMCs. Every receptor here comes from a human donor with Susac syndrome.

CDR3 in amino acids: CASGGGQGTSEAFF. The CDR3 DNA sequence: TGTGCCAGCGGAGGGGGACAGGGAACGTCTGAAGCTTTCTTT. This sequence joins TRBV2 and TRBJ1-1; 9 bases agree with TRBD1. The CDR3 has 14 amino acids. V gave up 8 bases and J gave up 6 bases; unmatched junction bases: 10. Germline V CDR1 and CDR2: SNHLY, FYNNEI.

The chain combines TRBV5-6 with TRBJ2-1; no clear D gene. V was shortened by 0 bases and J by 0 bases, with 10 bases between the two germline ends. CDR3 size: 16 residues. Germline loops: CDR1 SGHDT, CDR2 YYEEEE. CDR3 nucleotides: TGTGCCAGCAGCTTGGGCCAGATAAGCTCCTACAATGAGCAGTTCTTC. Its translation: CASSLGQISSYNEQFF.

This clonotype was recorded once. The chain recombines TRBV5-1 with TRBJ2-2; 7 positions match TRBD1. The CDR3 runs 15 residues. Germline CDR1 and CDR2: SGHRS and YFSETQ. V lost 6 bases and J lost 8; bases outside the gene matches: 13. This chain's CDR3 is CASTPTGDRRGELFF. CDR3 in DNA: TGCGCCAGCACCCCTACAGGGGATCGTCGTGGGGAGCTGTTTTTT.

The rearrangement joins TRBV6-2 or TRBV6-3 to TRBJ2-3, with D possibly TRBD1 on 5 matching bases. Germline V lookup: CDR1 MNHEY, CDR2 SVGEGT. Trimming removed 2 bases at V and 0 bases at J, with 6 bases between. The CDR3 is 14 residues long. The CDR3 loop is CASSYRGSTDTQYF. CDR3 sequence (DNA): TGTGCCAGCAGTTACAGGGGAAGCACAGATACGCAGTATTTT.

The CDR3 is CASSLNRDQPQHF. The CDR3 bases are TGTGCCAGCAGCTTAAACAGGGACCAGCCCCAGCATTTT. V is TRBV7-6 and J is TRBJ1-5; the D gene is possibly TRBD1 (6 bases). The CDR3 contains 13 residues. With 2 bases removed from V and 7 bases from J, the gap between germline ends came to 9 bases. Germline loops: CDR1 SGHVS, CDR2 FNYEAQ.

This sequence joins TRBV20-1 and TRBJ1-1; the D is unclear. The CDR3 has 12 amino acids. The V end lost 0 bases, the J end lost 5 bases, and 7 bases lay between the germline ends. The germline V gene encodes CDR1 DFQATT and CDR2 SNEGSKA (reference sequence). This chain's CDR3 is CSAREGETEAFF. The CDR3, as DNA: TGCAGTGCTAGAGAAGGTGAGACTGAAGCTTTCTTT.

This clonotype was observed a few times. The chain combines TRBV20-1 with TRBJ1-5, with D perhaps matching TRBD1 (5 bases). The CDR3 loop spans 14 amino acids. Germline CDR1 reads DFQATT; CDR2 reads SNEGSKA (reference sequence). The V end was cut by 3 bases, the J end by 2 bases, with 11 bases between. The CDR3 DNA reads as TGCAGTGCTAGGTATCAGGGAGGCAATCAGCCCCAGCATTTT. Its protein product is CSARYQGGNQPQHF.

This clonotype was recorded once. The chain employs TRBV28 and TRBJ1-2, with D tentatively TRBD1 (5 bases). This CDR3 comprises 12 residues. V was cut by 4 bases and J by 4 bases, with 7 bases left in between. Per the germline V gene, CDR1 is MDHEN and CDR2 is SYDVKM. CDR3 sequence: CASSSRGYGYTF. DNA for the CDR3: TGTGCCAGCAGTTCGAGGGGCTATGGCTACACCTTC.

In its sample, this clonotype was seen once. The chain uses TRBV5-1 and TRBJ1-1, with TRBD1 identical over 7 bases. Trimming at V came to 4 bases and at J to 1 base, leaving 7 bases not matched to a gene. From germline, CDR1 is SGHRS and CDR2 YFSETQ. This CDR3 is built from 15 residues. CDR3 coding DNA: TGCGCCAGCAGCGGCGACAGGGACCGGAACACTGAAGCTTTCTTT. The encoded protein is CASSGDRDRNTEAFF. The full variable domain, with the rest looked up from reference TRBV5-1 and TRBJ1-1, is KAGVTQTPRYLIKTRGQQVTLSCSPISGHRSVSWYQQTPGQGLQFLFEYFSETQRNKGNFPGRFSGRQFSNSRSEMNVSTLELGDSALYLCASSGDRDRNTEAFFGQGTRLTVV.

The chain links TRBV5-8 to TRBJ2-6; unclear D gene. V was cut by 2 bases and J by 0 bases, with 9 bases left in between. The CDR3 sequence is 16 residues long. Germline CDR1 reads SGHTS; CDR2 reads YDEGEE. The DNA for the CDR3 is TGTGCCAGCAGCTTTAGGCTTCCCTCTGGGGCCAACGTCCTGACTTTC. Translating gives CASSFRLPSGANVLTF.

This sequence joins TRBV30 and TRBJ1-1, with D possibly matching TRBD1 (5 bases). The CDR3 totals 15 residues. Germline loops: CDR1 GTSNPN, CDR2 SVGIG (reference sequence). With 1 base removed from V and 5 bases from J, the gap between germline ends came to 17 bases. The chain's CDR3 is CAWSEGRVGGTEAFF. In DNA, the CDR3 is TGTGCCTGGAGTGAAGGAAGGGTTGGGGGAACTGAAGCTTTCTTT.

The table lists this clonotype with a count of one. The chain uses TRBV6-5 and TRBJ1-2, with 7 bases that match TRBD1. This CDR3 is built from 14 residues. V lost 4 bases to trimming and J lost 4 bases; unmatched junction nucleotides: 6. From germline, CDR1 is MNHEY and CDR2 SVGAGI. CDR3 in DNA: TGTGCCAGCAGTTCTCGACAGGGCTCCTATGGCTACACCTTC. This codes for CASSSRQGSYGYTF.

V is TRBV20-1 and J is TRBJ2-5; TRBD2 might be the D (6 bases). CDR1 is DFQATT, CDR2 SNEGSKA, per germline (reference sequence). The CDR3 is 11 residues long. Trimming shortened V by 5 bases and J by 5 bases, and 9 bases separated the two germline ends. CDR3 sequence reads: CSAGGKETQYF. The CDR3 coding sequence is TGCAGTGCTGGGGGGAAGGAGACCCAGTACTTC.

The chain recombines TRBV11-2 with TRBJ1-2, with TRBD1 identical over 10 bases. The germline gives CDR1 SGHAT, CDR2 FQNNGV. The J segment lost 6 bases and the V segment lost 3 bases, leaving 4 bases of the junction unmatched. This CDR3 is built from 14 residues. The CDR3 region has the DNA TGTGCCAGCAGCTTGGGACAGGGGTTTCATGGCTACACCTTC. It translates to CASSLGQGFHGYTF. Supplemented by reference TRBV11-2 and TRBJ1-2, the full variable domain reads EAGVAQSPRYKIIEKRQSVAFWCNPISGHATLYWYQQILGQGPKLLIQFQNNGVVDDSQLPKDRFSAERLKGVDSTLKIQPAKLEDSAVYLCASSLGQGFHGYTFGSGTRLTVV.

The chain combines TRBV6-5 with TRBJ2-5; 10 bases match TRBD2. Germline V CDR1 and CDR2: MNHEY, SVGAGI. The CDR3 consists of 16 residues. With V trimmed by 4 bases and J by 6 bases, 11 bases remained unmatched. The CDR3 spells CASSSLAGDPGKTQYF. In DNA form, the CDR3 reads TGTGCCAGCAGTTCCCTAGCGGGGGACCCCGGGAAGACCCAGTACTTC.

V and J are TRBV7-2 and TRBJ1-5, with TRBD1 identical over 8 bases. V lost 5 bases to trimming and J lost 6 bases; unmatched junction nucleotides: 3. This CDR3 contains 13 residues. The germline V gene has CDR1 SGHTA and CDR2 FQGNSA. In DNA, the CDR3 is TGTGCCAGCAGCAAGGACAGGGTTCAGCCCCAGCATTTT. Protein sequence: CASSKDRVQPQHF. Filled out from reference TRBV7-2 and TRBJ1-5, the complete variable domain reads GAGVSQSPSNKVTEKGKDVELRCDPISGHTALYWYRQSLGQGLEFLIYFQGNSAPDKSGLPSDRFSAERTGGSVSTLTIQRTQQEDSAVYLCASSKDRVQPQHFGDGTRLSIL.

This clonotype was seen a single time. The chain employs TRBV29-1 and TRBJ2-2; no clear D gene. V lost 4 bases and J 3 bases, leaving 12 bases between the germline ends. Germline V lookup: CDR1 SQVTM, CDR2 ANQGSEA. The CDR3 consists of 14 residues. In nucleotides, the CDR3 is TGCAGCGTTGGTCGGGTCGGTGACACCGGGGAGCTGTTTTTT. Its translation is CSVGRVGDTGELFF.

The genes are TRBV19 and TRBJ1-5; D gene ambiguous. Germline lookup yields CDR1 LNHDA and CDR2 SQIVND (reference sequence). V lost 0 bases and J lost 4, with 7 bases in between. This CDR3 contains 14 residues. The CDR3, as DNA: TGTGCCAGTAGTATAGAGACGGCTAATCAGCCCCAGCATTTT. Protein: CASSIETANQPQHF.

The genes are TRBV29-1 and TRBJ1-1; no definite D call. In germline, CDR1 is SQVTM, CDR2 ANQGSEA. The V gene lost 0 bases and the J gene lost 1 base, with 9 bases spanning the gap. CDR3 length: 14 residues. The CDR3 sequence: CSVEDPPQNTEAFF. Written as DNA, the CDR3 is TGCAGCGTTGAAGATCCCCCACAGAACACTGAAGCTTTCTTT.

CDR3: CASRIGTGTSAEQYF. The DNA of the CDR3 is TGTGCCAGCAGGATCGGGACAGGCACGTCCGCCGAGCAGTACTTC. The rearrangement uses TRBV12-3 or TRBV12-4 and TRBJ2-7; 8 positions match TRBD1. The CDR3 runs 15 residues. V lost 6 bases to trimming and J lost 6 bases; unmatched junction nucleotides: 13.